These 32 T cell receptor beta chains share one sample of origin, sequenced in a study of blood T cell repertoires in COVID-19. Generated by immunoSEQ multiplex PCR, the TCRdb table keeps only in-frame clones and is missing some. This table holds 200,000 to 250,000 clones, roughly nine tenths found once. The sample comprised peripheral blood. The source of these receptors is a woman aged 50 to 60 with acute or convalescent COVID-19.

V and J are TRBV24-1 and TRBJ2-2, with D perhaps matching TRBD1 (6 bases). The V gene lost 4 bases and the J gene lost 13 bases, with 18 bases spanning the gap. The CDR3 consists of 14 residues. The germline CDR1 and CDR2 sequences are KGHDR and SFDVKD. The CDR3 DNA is TGTGCCACCAGTGACCCCCGGACAGCGTCTGGGCTGTTTTTT. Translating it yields CATSDPRTASGLFF.

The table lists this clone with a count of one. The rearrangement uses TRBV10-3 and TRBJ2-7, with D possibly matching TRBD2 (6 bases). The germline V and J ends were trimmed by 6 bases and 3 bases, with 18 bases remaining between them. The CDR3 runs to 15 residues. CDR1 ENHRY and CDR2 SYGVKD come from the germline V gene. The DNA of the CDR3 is TGTGCCATCAGGCCCGTGGAGGGCCCAGACTACGAGCAGTACTTC. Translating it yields CAIRPVEGPDYEQYF.

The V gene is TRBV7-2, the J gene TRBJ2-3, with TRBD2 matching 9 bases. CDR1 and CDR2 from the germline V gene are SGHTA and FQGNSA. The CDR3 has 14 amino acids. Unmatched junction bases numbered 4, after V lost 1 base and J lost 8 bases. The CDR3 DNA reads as TGTGCCAGCAGCTTAGAAACTAGCGGGCCTACGCAGTATTTT. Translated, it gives CASSLETSGPTQYF. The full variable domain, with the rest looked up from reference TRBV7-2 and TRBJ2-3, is GAGVSQSPSNKVTEKGKDVELRCDPISGHTALYWYRQSLGQGLEFLIYFQGNSAPDKSGLPSDRFSAERTGGSVSTLTIQRTQQEDSAVYLCASSLETSGPTQYFGPGTRLTVL.

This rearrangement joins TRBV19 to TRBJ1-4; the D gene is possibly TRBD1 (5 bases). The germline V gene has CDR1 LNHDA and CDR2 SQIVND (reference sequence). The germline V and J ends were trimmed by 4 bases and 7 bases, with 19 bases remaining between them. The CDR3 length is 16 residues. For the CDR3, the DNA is TGTGCCAGTAGTAGACTACAGGCGGGGAAAGGTGAAAAACTGTTTTTT. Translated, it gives CASSRLQAGKGEKLFF.

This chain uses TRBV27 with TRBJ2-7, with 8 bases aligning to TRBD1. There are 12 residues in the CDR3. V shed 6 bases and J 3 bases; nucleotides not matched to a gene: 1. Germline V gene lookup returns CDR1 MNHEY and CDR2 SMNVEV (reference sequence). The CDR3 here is CASRGQGYEQYF. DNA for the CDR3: TGTGCCAGCAGAGGACAGGGCTACGAGCAGTACTTC.

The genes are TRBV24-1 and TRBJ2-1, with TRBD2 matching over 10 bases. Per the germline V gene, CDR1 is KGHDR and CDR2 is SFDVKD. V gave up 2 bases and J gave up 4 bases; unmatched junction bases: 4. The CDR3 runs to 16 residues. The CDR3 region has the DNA TGTGCCACCAGTGATTCTAGCGGGAGCGCTTACAATGAGCAGTTCTTC. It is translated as CATSDSSGSAYNEQFF.

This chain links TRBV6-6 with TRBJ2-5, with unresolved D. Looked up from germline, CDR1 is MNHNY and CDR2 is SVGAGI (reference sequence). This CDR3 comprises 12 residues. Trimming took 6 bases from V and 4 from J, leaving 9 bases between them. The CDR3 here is CASSPMAETQYF. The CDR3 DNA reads TGTGCCAGCAGCCCAATGGCAGAGACCCAGTACTTC.

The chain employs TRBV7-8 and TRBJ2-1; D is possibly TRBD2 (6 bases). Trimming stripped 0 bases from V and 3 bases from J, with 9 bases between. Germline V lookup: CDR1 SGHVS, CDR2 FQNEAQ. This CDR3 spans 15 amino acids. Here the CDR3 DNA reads TGTGCCAGCAGCTTAGCGGGGGGTCGCTACAATGAGCAGTTCTTC. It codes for CASSLAGGRYNEQFF.

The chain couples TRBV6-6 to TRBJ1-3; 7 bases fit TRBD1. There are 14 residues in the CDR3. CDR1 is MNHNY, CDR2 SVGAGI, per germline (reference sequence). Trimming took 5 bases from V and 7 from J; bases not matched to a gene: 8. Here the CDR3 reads CASSPGQRKNTIYF. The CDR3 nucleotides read TGTGCCAGCAGTCCGGGACAGCGGAAGAACACCATATATTTT.

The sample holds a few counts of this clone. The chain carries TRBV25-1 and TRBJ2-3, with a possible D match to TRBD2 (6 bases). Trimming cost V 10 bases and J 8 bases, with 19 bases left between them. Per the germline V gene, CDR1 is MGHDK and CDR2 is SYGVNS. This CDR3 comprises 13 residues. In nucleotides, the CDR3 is TGTGCCATCCGGGACTCCTCGGTCGGTACGCAGTATTTT. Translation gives CAIRDSSVGTQYF.

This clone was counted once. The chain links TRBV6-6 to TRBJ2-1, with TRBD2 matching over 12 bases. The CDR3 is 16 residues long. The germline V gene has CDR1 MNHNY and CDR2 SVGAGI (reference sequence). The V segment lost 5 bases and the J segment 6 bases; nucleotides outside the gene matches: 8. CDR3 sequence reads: CASSPLAGGPGNEQFF. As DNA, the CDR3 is TGTGCCAGCAGTCCGCTAGCGGGGGGGCCTGGCAATGAGCAGTTCTTC.

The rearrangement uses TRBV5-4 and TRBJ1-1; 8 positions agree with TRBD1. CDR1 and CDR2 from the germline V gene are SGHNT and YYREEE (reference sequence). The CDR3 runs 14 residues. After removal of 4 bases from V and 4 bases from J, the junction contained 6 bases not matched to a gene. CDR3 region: CASSTGQGTTEAFF. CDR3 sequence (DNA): TGTGCCAGCAGCACCGGACAGGGCACCACTGAAGCTTTCTTT.

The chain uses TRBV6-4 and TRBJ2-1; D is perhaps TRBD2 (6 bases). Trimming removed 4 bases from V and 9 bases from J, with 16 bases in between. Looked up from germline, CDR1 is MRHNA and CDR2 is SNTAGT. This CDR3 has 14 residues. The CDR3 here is CASSVKAEEGEQFF. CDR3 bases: TGTGCCAGCAGTGTGAAAGCGGAGGAGGGTGAGCAGTTCTTC.

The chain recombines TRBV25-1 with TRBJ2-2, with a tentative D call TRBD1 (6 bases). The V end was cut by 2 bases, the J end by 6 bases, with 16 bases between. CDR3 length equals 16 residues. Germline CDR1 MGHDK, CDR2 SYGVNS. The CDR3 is CASSEPPSTGPGELFF. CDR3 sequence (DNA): TGTGCCAGCAGTGAACCACCTTCGACAGGCCCCGGGGAGCTGTTTTTT.

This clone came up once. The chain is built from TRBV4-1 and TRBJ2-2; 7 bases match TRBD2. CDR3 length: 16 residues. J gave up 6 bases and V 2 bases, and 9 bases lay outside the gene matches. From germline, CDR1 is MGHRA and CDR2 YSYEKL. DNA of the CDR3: TGCGCCAGCAGCCAACCTACTAGCGTTGAACCCGGGGAGCTGTTTTTT. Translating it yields CASSQPTSVEPGELFF.

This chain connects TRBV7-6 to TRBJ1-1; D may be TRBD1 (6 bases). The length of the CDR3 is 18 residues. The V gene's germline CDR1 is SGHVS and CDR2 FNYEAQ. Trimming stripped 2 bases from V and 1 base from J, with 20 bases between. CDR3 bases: TGTGCCAGCAGCTTAAGCCCCCAGGGCGGGGGGCCGAACACTGAAGCTTTCTTT. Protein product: CASSLSPQGGGPNTEAFF. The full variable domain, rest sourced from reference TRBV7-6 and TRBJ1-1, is GAGVSQSPRYKVTKRGQDVALRCDPISGHVSLYWYRQALGQGPEFLTYFNYEAQQDKSGLPNDRFSAERPEGSISTLTIQRTEQRDSAMYRCASSLSPQGGGPNTEAFFGQGTRLTVV.

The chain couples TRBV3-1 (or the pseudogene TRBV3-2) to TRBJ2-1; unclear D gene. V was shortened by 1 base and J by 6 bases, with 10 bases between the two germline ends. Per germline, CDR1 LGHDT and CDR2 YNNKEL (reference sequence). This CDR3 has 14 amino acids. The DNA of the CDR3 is TGTGCCAGCAGCCAAGTTTTAACTATCAATGAGCAGTTCTTC. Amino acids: CASSQVLTINEQFF.

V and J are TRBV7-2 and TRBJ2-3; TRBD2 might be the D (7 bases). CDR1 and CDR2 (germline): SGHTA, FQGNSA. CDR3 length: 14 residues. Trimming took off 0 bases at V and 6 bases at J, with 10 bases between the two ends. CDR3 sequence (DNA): TGTGCCAGCAGCTTAGCGGGGGGGCGGGATACGCAGTATTTT. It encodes CASSLAGGRDTQYF.

The CDR3 DNA sequence: TGTGCCAGCAGCTCGGGACTAGACATCGAGCAGTACTTC. It specifies CASSSGLDIEQYF. The V gene is TRBV5-4, the J gene TRBJ2-7; 8 nucleotides match TRBD2. CDR1 and CDR2 from the germline V gene are SGHNT and YYREEE (reference sequence). Trimming took 3 bases from V and 6 from J; bases not matched to a gene: 5. The CDR3 contains 13 residues.

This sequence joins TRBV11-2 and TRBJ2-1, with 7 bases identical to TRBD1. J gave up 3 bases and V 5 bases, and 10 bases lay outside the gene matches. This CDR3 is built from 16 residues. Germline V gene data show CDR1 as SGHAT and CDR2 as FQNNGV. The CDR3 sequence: CASSDGPGTDYNEQFF. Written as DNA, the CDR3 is TGTGCCAGCAGCGACGGGCCCGGGACAGACTACAATGAGCAGTTCTTC.

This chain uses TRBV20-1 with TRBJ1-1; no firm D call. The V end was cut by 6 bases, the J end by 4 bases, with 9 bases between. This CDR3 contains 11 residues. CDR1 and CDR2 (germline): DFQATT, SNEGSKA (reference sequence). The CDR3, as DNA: TGCAGTGCCAGCGGGGTCACTGAAGCTTTCTTT. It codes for CSASGVTEAFF.

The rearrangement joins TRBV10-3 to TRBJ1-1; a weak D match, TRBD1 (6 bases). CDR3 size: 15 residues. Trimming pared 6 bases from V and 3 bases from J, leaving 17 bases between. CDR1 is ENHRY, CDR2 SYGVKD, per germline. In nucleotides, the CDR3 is TGTGCCATCAGATCGACAGGATCCTTCGACACTGAAGCTTTCTTT. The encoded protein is CAIRSTGSFDTEAFF.

The CDR3 loop is CASTGTFGNTIYF. The CDR3 bases are TGTGCCAGCACCGGGACATTTGGAAACACCATATATTTT. The chain carries TRBV6-5 and TRBJ1-3, with D possibly matching TRBD1 (6 bases). The CDR3 is 13 amino acids. Germline V gives CDR1 MNHEY, CDR2 SVGAGI. The ends were cut back, 7 bases at V and 3 bases at J, with 10 bases in the middle.

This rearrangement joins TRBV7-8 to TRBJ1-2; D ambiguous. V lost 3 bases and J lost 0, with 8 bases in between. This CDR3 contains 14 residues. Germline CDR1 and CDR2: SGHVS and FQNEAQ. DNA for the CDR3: TGTGCCAGCAGCTTGGGCAGCACTAACTATGGCTACACCTTC. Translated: CASSLGSTNYGYTF.

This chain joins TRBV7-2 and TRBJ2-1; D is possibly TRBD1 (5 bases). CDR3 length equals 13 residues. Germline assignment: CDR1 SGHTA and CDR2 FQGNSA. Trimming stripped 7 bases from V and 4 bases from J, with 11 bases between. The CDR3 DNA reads TGTGCCAGCATCAAGACAGCATACAATGAGCAGTTCTTC. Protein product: CASIKTAYNEQFF.

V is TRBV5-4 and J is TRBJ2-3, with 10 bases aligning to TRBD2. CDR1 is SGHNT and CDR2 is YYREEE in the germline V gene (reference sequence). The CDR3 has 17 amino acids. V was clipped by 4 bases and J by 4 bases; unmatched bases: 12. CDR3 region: CASSKAGGPKLADTQYF. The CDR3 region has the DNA TGTGCCAGCAGCAAAGCGGGAGGGCCGAAGTTAGCAGATACGCAGTATTTT. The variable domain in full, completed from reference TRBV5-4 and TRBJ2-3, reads ETGVTQSPTHLIKTRGQQVTLRCSSQSGHNTVSWYQQALGQGPQFIFQYYREEENGRGNFPPRFSGLQFPNYSSELNVNALELDDSALYLCASSKAGGPKLADTQYFGPGTRLTVL.

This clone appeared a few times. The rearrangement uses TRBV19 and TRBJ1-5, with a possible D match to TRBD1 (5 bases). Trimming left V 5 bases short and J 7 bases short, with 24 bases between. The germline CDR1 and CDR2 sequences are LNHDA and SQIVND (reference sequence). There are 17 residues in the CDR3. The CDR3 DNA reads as TGTGCCAGTAGTCCTGATGGGGCCAGGGCTTCAGGACAGCCCCAGCATTTT. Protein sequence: CASSPDGARASGQPQHF.

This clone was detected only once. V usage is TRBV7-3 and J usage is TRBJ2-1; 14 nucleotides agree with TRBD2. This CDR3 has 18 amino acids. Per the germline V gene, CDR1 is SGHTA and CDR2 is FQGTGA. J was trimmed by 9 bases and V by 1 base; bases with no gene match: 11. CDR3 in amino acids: CASSLRLAGGSNKGEQFF. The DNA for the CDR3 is TGTGCCAGCAGCTTAAGACTAGCGGGGGGGTCAAACAAGGGTGAGCAGTTCTTC.

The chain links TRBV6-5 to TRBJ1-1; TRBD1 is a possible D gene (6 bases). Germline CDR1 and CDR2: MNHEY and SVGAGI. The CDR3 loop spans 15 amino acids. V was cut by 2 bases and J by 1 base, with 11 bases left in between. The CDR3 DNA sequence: TGTGCCAGCAGTTACCCACAGGGCGGGAACACTGAAGCTTTCTTT. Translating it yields CASSYPQGGNTEAFF.

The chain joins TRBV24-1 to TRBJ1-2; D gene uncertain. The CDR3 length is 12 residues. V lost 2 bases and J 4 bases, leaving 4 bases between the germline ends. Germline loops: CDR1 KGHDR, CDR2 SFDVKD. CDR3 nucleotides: TGTGCCACCAGTGATTCCAGCTATGGCTACACCTTC. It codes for CATSDSSYGYTF.

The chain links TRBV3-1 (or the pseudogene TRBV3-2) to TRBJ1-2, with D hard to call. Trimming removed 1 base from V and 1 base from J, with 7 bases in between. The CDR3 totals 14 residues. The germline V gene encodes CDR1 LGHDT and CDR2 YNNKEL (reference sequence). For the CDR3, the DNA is TGTGCCAGCAGCCAAGGGACTCATAACTATGGCTACACCTTC. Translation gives CASSQGTHNYGYTF.

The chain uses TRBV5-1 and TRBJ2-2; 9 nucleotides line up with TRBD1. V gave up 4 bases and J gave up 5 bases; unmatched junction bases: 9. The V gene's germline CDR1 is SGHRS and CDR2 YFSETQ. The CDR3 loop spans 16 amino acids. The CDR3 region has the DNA TGCGCCAGCAGCCAACAGGGGGCAGGAGTTACCGGGGAGCTGTTTTTT. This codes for CASSQQGAGVTGELFF.